This T cell receptor (beta chain) was captured in a study of cytomegalovirus exposure and HLA in healthy donors. Study information: The roughly 130 validation repertoires used the same platform as the roughly 670 first-cohort repertoires (as reported by a later analysis). Whole-study findings and limits: The study put some 150 TCR beta chains on its list as cytomegalovirus-associated. CMV antigen specificity of a few CMV-associated chains was confirmed in vitro. Reported performance of the classifier showed diagnosis of cytomegalovirus status with high specificity and sensitivity.

CDR1 and CDR2 (germline): SGHTA, FQGNSA. The CDR3 extends over 15 amino acids. The V segment lost 1 base and the J segment 3 bases; nucleotides outside the gene matches: 3. Produced via immunoSEQ multiplex PCR; TCRdb's table is partial and in-frame only. The sample lists 98,000 or so clones, 70% to 85% occurring once. On this clone: No antigen is known for it.

The source of this sequence is a woman in her late teens or twenties in good health and CMV-seronegative. The specimen sequenced was PBMCs. V gene TRBV7-2 combines with J gene TRBJ2-1; 7 nucleotides agree with TRBD2. DNA of the CDR3: TGTGCCAGCAGCTTAGTTGCGGGGGACTACAATGAGCAGTTCTTC. Its protein is CASSLVAGDYNEQFF.